This T cell receptor beta chain comes out of a study of blood T cell repertoires in COVID-19. Study summary: T cells, B-cell-depleted T cells, or PBMCs provided the cDNA or gDNA that served as material.

Study processing details: The authors estimated nucleated cell counts from reference gene primer amplification. Sequencing was performed with immunoSEQ multiplex PCR; in TCRdb, only in-frame clones are kept and a portion is missing. The V and J calls and clone size come from that table; D and trimming were worked out from the DNA. Here the sample spans around 280,000 clones, around 85% being singletons. Germline V gives CDR1 KGHSH, CDR2 LQKENI. This CDR3 is built from 13 residues. V gave up 3 bases and J gave up 6 bases, with 12 bases separating them. The sequenced sample consisted of peripheral blood. The V and J genes are TRBV18 and TRBJ2-7, with a weak D call TRBD2 (6 bases). The TCR sequence derives from a woman aged 25 to 39 who had recovered from COVID-19. CDR3 nucleotide sequence: TGTGCCAGCTCACCCGGGACGGAGGGCGAGCAGTACTTC. It encodes CASSPGTEGEQYF.